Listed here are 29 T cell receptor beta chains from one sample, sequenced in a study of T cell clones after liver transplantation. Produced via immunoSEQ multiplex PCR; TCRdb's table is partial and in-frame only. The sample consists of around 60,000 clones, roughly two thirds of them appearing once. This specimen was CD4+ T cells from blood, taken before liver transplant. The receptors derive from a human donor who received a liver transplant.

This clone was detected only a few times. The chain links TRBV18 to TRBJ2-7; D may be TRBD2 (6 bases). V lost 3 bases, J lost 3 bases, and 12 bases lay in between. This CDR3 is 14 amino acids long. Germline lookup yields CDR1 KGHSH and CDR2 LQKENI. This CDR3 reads CASSPPARGYEQYF. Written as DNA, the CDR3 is TGTGCCAGCTCACCTCCCGCGCGGGGCTACGAGCAGTACTTC. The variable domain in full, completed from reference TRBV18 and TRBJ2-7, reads NAGVMQNPRHLVRRRGQEARLRCSPMKGHSHVYWYRQLPEEGLKFMVYLQKENIIDESGMPKERFSAEFPKEGPSILRIQQVVRGDSAAYFCASSPPARGYEQYFGPGTRLTVT.

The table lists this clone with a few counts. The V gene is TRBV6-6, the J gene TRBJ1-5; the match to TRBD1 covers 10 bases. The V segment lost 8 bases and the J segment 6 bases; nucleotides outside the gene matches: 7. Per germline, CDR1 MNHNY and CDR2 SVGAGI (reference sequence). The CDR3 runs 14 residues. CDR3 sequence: CASQLDRGFQPQHF. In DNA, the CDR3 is TGTGCCAGCCAACTGGACAGGGGGTTTCAGCCCCAGCATTTT.

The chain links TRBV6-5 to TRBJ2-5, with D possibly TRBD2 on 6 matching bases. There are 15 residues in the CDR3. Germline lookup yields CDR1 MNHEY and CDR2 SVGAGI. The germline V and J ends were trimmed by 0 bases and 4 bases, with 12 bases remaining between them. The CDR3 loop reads CASSYSSTSRETQYF. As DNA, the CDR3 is TGTGCCAGCAGTTACTCGTCCACTAGCCGAGAGACCCAGTACTTC.

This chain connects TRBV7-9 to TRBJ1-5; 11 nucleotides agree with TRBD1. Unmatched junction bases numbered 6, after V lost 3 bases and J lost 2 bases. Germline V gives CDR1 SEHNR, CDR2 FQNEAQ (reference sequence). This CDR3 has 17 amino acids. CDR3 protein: CASSLGTGGGGNQPQHF. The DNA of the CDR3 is TGTGCCAGCAGCTTGGGGACAGGGGGAGGGGGCAATCAGCCCCAGCATTTT. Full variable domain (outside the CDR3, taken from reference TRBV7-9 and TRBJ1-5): DTGVSQNPRHKITKRGQNVTFRCDPISEHNRLYWYRQTLGQGPEFLTYFQNEAQLEKSRLLSDRFSAERPKGSFSTLEIQRTEQGDSAMYLCASSLGTGGGGNQPQHFGDGTRLSIL.

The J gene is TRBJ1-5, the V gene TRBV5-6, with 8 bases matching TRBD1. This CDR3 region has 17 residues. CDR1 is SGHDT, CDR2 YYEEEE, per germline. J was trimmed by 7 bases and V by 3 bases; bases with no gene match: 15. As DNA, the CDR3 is TGTGCCAGCAGCTCCGCCCTCTCGGACAGGGACGACCAGCCCCAGCATTTT. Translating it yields CASSSALSDRDDQPQHF.

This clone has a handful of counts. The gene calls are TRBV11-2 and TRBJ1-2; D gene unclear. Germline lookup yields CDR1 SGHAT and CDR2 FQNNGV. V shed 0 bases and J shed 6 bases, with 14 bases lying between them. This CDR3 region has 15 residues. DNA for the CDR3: TGTGCCAGCAGCTTAGAGCCCAGACTAAAAAATGGCTACACCTTC. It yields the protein CASSLEPRLKNGYTF.

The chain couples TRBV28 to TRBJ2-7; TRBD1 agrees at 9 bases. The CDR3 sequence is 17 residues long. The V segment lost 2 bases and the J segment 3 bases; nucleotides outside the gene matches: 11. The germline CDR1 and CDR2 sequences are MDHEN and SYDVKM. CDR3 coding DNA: TGTGCCAGCAGTTTAGGCGGGACAGGGAAACGCGTCTACGAGCAGTACTTC. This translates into CASSLGGTGKRVYEQYF.

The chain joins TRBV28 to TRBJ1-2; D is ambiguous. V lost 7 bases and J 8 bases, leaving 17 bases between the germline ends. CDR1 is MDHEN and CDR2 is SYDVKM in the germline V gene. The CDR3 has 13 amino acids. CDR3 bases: TGTGCCAGCACCGTCACGGCGGCGGGCGGCTACACCTTC. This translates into CASTVTAAGGYTF.

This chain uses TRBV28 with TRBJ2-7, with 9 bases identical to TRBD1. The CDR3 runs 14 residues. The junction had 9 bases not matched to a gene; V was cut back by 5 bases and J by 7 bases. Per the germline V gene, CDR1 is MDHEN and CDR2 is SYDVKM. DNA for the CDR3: TGTGCCAGCAGTCCCCTACAGGGGGCCGAGGAGCAGTACTTC. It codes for CASSPLQGAEEQYF.

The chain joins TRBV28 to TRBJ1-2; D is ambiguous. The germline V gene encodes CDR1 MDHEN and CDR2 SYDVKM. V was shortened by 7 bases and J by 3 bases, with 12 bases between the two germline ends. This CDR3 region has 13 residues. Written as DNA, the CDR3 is TGTGCCAGCAACCCTTGGCAGTACTATGGCTACACCTTC. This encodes CASNPWQYYGYTF.

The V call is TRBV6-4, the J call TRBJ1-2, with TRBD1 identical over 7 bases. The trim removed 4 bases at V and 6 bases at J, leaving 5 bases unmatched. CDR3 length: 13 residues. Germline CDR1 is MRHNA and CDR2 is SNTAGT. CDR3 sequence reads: CASSGQGKDGYTF. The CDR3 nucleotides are TGTGCCAGCAGTGGACAGGGAAAAGATGGCTACACCTTC.

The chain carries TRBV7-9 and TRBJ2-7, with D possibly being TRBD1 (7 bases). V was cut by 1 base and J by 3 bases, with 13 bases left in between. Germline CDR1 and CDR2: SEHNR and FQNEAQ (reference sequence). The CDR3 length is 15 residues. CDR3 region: CASSLDRGGLYEQYF. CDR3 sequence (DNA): TGTGCCAGCAGCTTAGACAGGGGAGGACTCTACGAGCAGTACTTC. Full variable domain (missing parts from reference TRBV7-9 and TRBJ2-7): DTGVSQNPRHKITKRGQNVTFRCDPISEHNRLYWYRQTLGQGPEFLTYFQNEAQLEKSRLLSDRFSAERPKGSFSTLEIQRTEQGDSAMYLCASSLDRGGLYEQYFGPGTRLTVT.

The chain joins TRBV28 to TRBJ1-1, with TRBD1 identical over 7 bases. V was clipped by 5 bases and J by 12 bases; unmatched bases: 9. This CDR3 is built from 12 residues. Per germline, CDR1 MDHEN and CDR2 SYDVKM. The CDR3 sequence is CASSRKTGTTFF. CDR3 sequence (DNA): TGTGCCAGCAGTCGGAAGACAGGGACGACTTTCTTT.

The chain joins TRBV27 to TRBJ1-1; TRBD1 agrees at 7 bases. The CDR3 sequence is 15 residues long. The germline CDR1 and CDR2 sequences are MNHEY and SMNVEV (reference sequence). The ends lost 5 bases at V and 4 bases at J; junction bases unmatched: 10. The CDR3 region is CASSLWTGGSTEAFF. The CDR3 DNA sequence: TGTGCCAGCAGTCTTTGGACAGGAGGAAGCACTGAAGCTTTCTTT.

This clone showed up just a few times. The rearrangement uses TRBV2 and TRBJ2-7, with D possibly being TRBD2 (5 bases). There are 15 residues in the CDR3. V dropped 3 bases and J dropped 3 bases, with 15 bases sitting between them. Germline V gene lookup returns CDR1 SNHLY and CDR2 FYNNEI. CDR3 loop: CASSDQLGYLYEQYF. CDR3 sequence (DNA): TGTGCCAGCAGTGACCAACTAGGTTACCTCTACGAGCAGTACTTC.

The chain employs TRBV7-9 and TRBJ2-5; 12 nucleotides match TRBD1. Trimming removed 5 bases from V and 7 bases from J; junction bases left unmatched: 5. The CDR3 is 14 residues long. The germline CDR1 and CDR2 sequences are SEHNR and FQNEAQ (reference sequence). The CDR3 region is CASSHGTGGATQYF. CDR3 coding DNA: TGTGCCAGCAGCCACGGGACAGGGGGCGCGACCCAGTACTTC.

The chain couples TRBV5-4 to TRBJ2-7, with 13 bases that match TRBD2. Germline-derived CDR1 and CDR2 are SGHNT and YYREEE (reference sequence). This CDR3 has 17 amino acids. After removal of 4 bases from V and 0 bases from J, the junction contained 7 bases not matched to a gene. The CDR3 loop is CASSDGTSGVRSYEQYF. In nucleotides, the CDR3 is TGTGCCAGCAGCGATGGGACTAGCGGGGTCCGCTCCTACGAGCAGTACTTC. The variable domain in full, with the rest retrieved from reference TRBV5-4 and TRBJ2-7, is ETGVTQSPTHLIKTRGQQVTLRCSSQSGHNTVSWYQQALGQGPQFIFQYYREEENGRGNFPPRFSGLQFPNYSSELNVNALELDDSALYLCASSDGTSGVRSYEQYFGPGTRLTVT.

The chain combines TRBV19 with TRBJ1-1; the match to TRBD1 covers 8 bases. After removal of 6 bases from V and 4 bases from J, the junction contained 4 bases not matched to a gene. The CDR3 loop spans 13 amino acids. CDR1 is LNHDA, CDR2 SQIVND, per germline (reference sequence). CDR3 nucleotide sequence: TGTGCCAGTAGGGCAGGGGGCGGCACTGAAGCTTTCTTT. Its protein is CASRAGGGTEAFF.

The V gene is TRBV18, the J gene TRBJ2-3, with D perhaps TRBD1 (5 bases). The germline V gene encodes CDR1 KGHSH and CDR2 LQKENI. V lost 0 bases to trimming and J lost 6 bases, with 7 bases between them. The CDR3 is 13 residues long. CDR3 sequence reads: CASSPPGLDTQYF. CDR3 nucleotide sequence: TGTGCCAGCTCACCACCGGGGCTCGATACGCAGTATTTT.

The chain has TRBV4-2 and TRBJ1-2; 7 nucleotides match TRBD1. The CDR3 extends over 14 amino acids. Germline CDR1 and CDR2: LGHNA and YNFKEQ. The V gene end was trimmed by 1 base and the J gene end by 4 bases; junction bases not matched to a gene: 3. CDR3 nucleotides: TGTGCCAGCAGCCAAGTAGGGACAGCCTATGGCTACACCTTC. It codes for CASSQVGTAYGYTF.

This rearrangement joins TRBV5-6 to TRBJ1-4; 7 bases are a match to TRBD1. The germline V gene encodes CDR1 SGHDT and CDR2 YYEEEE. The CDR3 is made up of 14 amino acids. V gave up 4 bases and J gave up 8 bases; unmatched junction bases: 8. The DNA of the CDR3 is TGTGCCAGCAGCCGACAGGGATTGAGGGAAAAACTGTTTTTT. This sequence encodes CASSRQGLREKLFF.

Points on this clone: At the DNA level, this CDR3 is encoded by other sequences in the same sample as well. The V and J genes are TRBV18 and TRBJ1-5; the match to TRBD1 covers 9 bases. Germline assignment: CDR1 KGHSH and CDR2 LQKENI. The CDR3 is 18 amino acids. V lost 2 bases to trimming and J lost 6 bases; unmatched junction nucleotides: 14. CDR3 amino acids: CASSPVETGGALAQPQHF. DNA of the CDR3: TGTGCCAGCTCACCAGTCGAAACAGGGGGCGCGTTAGCTCAGCCCCAGCATTTT.

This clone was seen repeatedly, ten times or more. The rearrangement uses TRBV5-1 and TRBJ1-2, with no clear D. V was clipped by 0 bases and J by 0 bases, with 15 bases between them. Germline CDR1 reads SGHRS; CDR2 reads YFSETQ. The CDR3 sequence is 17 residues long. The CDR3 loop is CASSLAGGPQSNYGYTF. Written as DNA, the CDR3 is TGCGCCAGCAGCTTGGCCGGAGGGCCGCAGTCTAACTATGGCTACACCTTC.

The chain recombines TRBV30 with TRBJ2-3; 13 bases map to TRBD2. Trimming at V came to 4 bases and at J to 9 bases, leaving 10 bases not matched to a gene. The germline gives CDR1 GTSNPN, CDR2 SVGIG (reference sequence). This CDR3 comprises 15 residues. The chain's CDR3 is CAWTLTSGGARTQYF. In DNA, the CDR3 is TGTGCCTGGACCCTAACTAGCGGGGGGGCTCGCACGCAGTATTTT.

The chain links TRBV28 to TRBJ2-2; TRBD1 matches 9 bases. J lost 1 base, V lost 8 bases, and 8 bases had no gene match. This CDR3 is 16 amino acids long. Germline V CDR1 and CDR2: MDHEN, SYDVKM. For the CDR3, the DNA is TGTGCCAGCCGAACAGGGGGCTTAGGGAACACCGGGGAGCTGTTTTTT. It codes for CASRTGGLGNTGELFF.

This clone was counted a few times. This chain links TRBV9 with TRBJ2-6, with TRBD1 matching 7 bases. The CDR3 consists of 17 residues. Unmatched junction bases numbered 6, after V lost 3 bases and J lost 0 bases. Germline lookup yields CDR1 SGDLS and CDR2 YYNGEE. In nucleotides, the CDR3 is TGTGCCAGCAGCGCTGGGACAGCCCGCTCTGGGGCCAACGTCCTGACTTTC. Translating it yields CASSAGTARSGANVLTF.

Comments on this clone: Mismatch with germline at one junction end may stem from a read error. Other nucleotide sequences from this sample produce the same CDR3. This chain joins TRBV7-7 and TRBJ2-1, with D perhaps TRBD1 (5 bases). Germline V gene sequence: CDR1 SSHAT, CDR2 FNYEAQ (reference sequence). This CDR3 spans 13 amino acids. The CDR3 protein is CASSLGRDNEQFF. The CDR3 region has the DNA TGTGCTAGCAGCCTAGGCAGGGACAATGAGCAGTTCTTC.

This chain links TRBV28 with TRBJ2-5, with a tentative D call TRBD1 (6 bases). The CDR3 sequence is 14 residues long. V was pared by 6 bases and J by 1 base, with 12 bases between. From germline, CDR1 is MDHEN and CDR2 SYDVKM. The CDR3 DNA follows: TGTGCCAGCAGGGTAGGGACACCCCAAGAGACCCAGTACTTC. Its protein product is CASRVGTPQETQYF.

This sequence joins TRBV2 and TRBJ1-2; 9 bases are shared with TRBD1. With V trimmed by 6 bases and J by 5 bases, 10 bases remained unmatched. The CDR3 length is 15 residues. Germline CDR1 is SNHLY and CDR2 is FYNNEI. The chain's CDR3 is CASRPGQGVWYGYTF. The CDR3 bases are TGTGCCAGCAGGCCGGGACAGGGCGTTTGGTATGGCTACACCTTC.